This record looks at one TCR beta chain sequence and its context. This CDR3 comprises 12 residues. V was cut by 4 bases and J by 4 bases, with 8 bases left in between. CDR1 and CDR2 from the germline V gene are DFQATT and SNEGSKA (reference sequence). These data are taken from a study of blood T cells in healthy people across ages. Through a sample-barcoded 5' primer and a J-beta primer mix, a second PCR was run for 7 to 11 cycles. TCRdb ran MiXCR on the 5' RACE reads and lists one entry per CDR3 protein. Of approximately 770,000 distinct CDR3 sequences in the sample, about 62% are singletons; the top ten hold about 20%.

This clonotype originated in a man aged 25 to 45 in good health. The chain is built from TRBV20-1 and TRBJ1-5; the D gene is possibly TRBD1 (6 bases). Sequencing was carried out using blood. The CDR3 region has the DNA TGCAGTGCTACCACAGGGAATCAGCCCCAGCATTTT. Residues: CSATTGNQPQHF.